This TCR beta chain was profiled in a study of cytomegalovirus exposure and HLA in healthy donors. Note on this clone: Antigen: not known.

PCR involved 60 Vbeta and 13 Jbeta primers. Repertoires were generated with immunoSEQ multiplex PCR, while TCRdb's copy carries only in-frame clones and drops some. The table records 150,000 to 180,000 clones, about 80% of them present only once. Notes on the study in general: Cytomegalovirus association was listed for 150 or so TCR beta chains. The classifier was said to identify cytomegalovirus status with high specificity and sensitivity. Relative to equally common others, HLA-associated TCR beta chains showed greater clonal expansion in a later analysis. Prior analysis indicated that the majority of TCR beta V segments exhibited productivity approximately 90% or approximately 30% of the time.

Source material: PBMCs. This receptor was taken from a woman aged 40 to 55 in good health and CMV-seronegative.

As DNA, the CDR3 is TGCAGCGTCGGTCTTATTACTGAAGCTTTCTTT. This translates into CSVGLITEAFF. The chain joins TRBV29-1 to TRBJ1-1; D not resolved. Germline values: CDR1 SQVTM, CDR2 ANQGSEA. The CDR3 runs to 11 residues. V lost 6 bases, J lost 5 bases, and 10 bases lay in between.